Described below is a single T cell receptor (beta chain) sequence and its context. This clone was recorded a few times. The clone's antigen remains unknown. Per-base quality was not reported, and no clone a single base away is much larger than it. These data come from a study of blood T cell repertoires in COVID-19 (dated by TCRdb to the early 2020s). Notes on the research overall: Collaborator samples came from the United States, Italy and Spain and covered acute and convalescent phases of COVID-19. The prospective study material was composed of cDNA or gDNA derived from T cells, B-cell-depleted T cells, or PBMCs. Subjects who had been exposed to COVID-19, were actively infected with it, or had recovered from it provided the deeply sampled blood TCRbeta repertoires that made up the dataset. A freely available public database, intended as a resource for researchers studying the immune response to SARS-CoV-2, is where the repertoires were released. Samples were obtained from the ongoing ImmuneRACE study (first 160 participants) and from 950 to 1,500 subjects provided by 6 global collaborators. Nearly every sample came with metadata listing a de-identified subject ID, COVID-19 status, age in years and sex. HLA class I and class II types, where available, came from metadata supplied by the sample provider rather than from assay-based typing.

Each collaborating institution followed its own protocols to collect whole blood in K2EDTA tubes. For TCRbeta analysis, collaborators shipped samples as frozen whole blood, isolated PBMCs, or DNA extracted from either of those sample types. TCRbeta CDR3 regions were amplified from genomic DNA by means of the immunoSEQ Assay, a bias-controlled multiplex PCR. Under the source paper's analysis protocol: The number of nucleated cells in each sample was estimated from the amplification of reference gene primers within the assay. Sequence reads were collapsed and filtered to measure the absolute abundance of every unique TCRbeta CDR3 rearrangement. For each sample, productive Simpson clonality was calculated as the square root of Simpson's diversity index over productive rearrangements. The source is immuneACCESS, and TCRdb retained only in-frame sequences with V and J called. Part of the clones is not carried over; for the studies checked, unresolved V genes explain less than half of this, and the remainder is unexplained. That table furnishes V, J and clone size, whereas the DNA furnished D and trimming. The sample has around 130,000 clones on record, just over 75% of them singletons. 10% to 12% of the sample is in the top ten clones.

The germline V and J ends show losses of 4 bases and 7 bases respectively, and no gene match explains 5 bases of the junction. CDR1 and CDR2, looked up from the germline V gene (reference sequence), are SGHNT and YYREEE. The CDR3 has 14 amino acids, counting the end cysteine and phenylalanine. The kept DNA is CDR3 alone, 42 bases in frame from the first base. The paper as a whole reports these results and caveats: The amount of clinical and demographic metadata varied by source and participant and was provided uncurated.

The sequence joins TRBV5-4 to TRBJ1-6; 7 middle bases align to TRBD1. Sequencing input: peripheral blood. The receptor's source is a human donor in a cohort sampled during active COVID-19. DNA sequence: TGTGCCAGCAGCCCGGGACAGTTGAATTCACCCCTCCACTTT. Its amino acids are CASSPGQLNSPLHF.